A single sample gave rise to the 11 T cell receptor beta chains below, sequenced in a study of cytomegalovirus exposure and HLA in healthy donors. PCR used 60 Vbeta primers and 13 Jbeta primers. TCRdb keeps only in-frame clones here, not all; method: immunoSEQ multiplex PCR. The sample holds some 130,000 clones; about 80% are singletons and the top ten take roughly 1.2%. What was sequenced was PBMCs. The receptors derive from a girl between 2 and 10 years old in good health and CMV-seronegative.

The chain combines TRBV2 with TRBJ1-1; 9 bases are shared with TRBD1. CDR1 and CDR2 (germline): SNHLY, FYNNEI. This CDR3 has 14 residues. The J segment lost 1 base and the V segment lost 6 bases, leaving 3 bases of the junction unmatched. CDR3 nucleotide sequence: TGTGCCAGCAGGTACAGGGGGCAGAACACTGAAGCTTTCTTT. Its protein is CASRYRGQNTEAFF. Together with reference TRBV2 and TRBJ1-1, the CDR3 gives the full variable domain: EPEVTQTPSHQVTQMGQEVILRCVPISNHLYFYWYRQILGQKVEFLVSFYNNEISEKSEIFDDQFSVERPDGSNFTLKIRSTKLEDSAMYFCASRYRGQNTEAFFGQGTRLTVV.

The chain joins TRBV7-2 to TRBJ2-7; 12 bases agree with TRBD2. The ends lost 3 bases at V and 5 bases at J; junction bases unmatched: 5. CDR1 is SGHTA, CDR2 FQGNSA, per germline. There are 15 residues in the CDR3. CDR3 region: CASSFTSGGIHEQYF. CDR3 sequence (DNA): TGTGCCAGCAGCTTTACTAGCGGGGGGATCCACGAGCAGTACTTC.

V is TRBV5-4 and J is TRBJ2-5; D might be TRBD2 (6 bases). Per germline, CDR1 SGHNT and CDR2 YYREEE (reference sequence). Trimming removed 5 bases at V and 2 bases at J, with 13 bases between. The CDR3 runs 14 residues. CDR3 sequence (DNA): TGTGCCAGCAGGCGGGGCGGCGGTCAAGAGACCCAGTACTTC. Amino acids: CASRRGGGQETQYF.

This clone was counted once. The gene calls are TRBV30 and TRBJ1-2; 7 bases are a match to TRBD1. CDR3 length equals 10 residues. CDR1 is GTSNPN, CDR2 SVGIG, per germline (reference sequence). The V gene end was trimmed by 7 bases and the J gene end by 7 bases; junction bases not matched to a gene: 3. CDR3 bases: TGTGCCTCCGACAGGGTTGGCTACACCTTC. Translated, it gives CASDRVGYTF.

The chain uses TRBV4-1 and TRBJ1-1; 8 nucleotides align to TRBD1. CDR1 and CDR2 (germline): MGHRA, YSYEKL. The CDR3 runs 18 residues. J was trimmed by 0 bases and V by 4 bases; bases with no gene match: 13. The CDR3 DNA reads as TGCGCCAGCAGCCGCCCGACGAGGACAGGGCCGATGAACACTGAAGCTTTCTTT. The encoded protein is CASSRPTRTGPMNTEAFF.

The chain employs TRBV4-1 and TRBJ2-2; 9 positions agree with TRBD1. The germline CDR1 and CDR2 sequences are MGHRA and YSYEKL. Trimming cost V 4 bases and J 4 bases; bases outside gene matches: 4. The CDR3 is 15 amino acids. The DNA for the CDR3 is TGCGCCAGCAGCCCGGGACAGGGCAGCACCGGGGAGCTGTTTTTT. The encoded protein is CASSPGQGSTGELFF.

The J gene is TRBJ2-6, the V gene TRBV19; a weak D match, TRBD1 (6 bases). V lost 8 bases to trimming and J lost 0 bases, with 14 bases between them. Germline V gene data show CDR1 as LNHDA and CDR2 as SQIVND (reference sequence). This CDR3 has 16 residues. This chain's CDR3 is CASGWTERSGANVLTF. DNA of the CDR3: TGTGCCAGTGGGTGGACAGAGCGCTCTGGGGCCAACGTCCTGACTTTC.

This clone was picked up a small number of times. The chain employs TRBV4-2 and TRBJ2-7; 9 bases agree with TRBD2. This CDR3 comprises 16 residues. Germline V gene data show CDR1 as LGHNA and CDR2 as YNFKEQ. Unmatched junction bases numbered 5, after V lost 2 bases and J lost 0 bases. The CDR3 nucleotides are TGTGCCAGCAGCCAAAAAGGGACTAGCAGCTCCTACGAGCAGTACTTC. It specifies CASSQKGTSSSYEQYF.

This clone has only one observation. V gene TRBV12-5 combines with J gene TRBJ1-5; D is perhaps TRBD1 (5 bases). Germline V gene sequence: CDR1 LGHNT, CDR2 FRNRAP. Trimming removed 7 bases at V and 8 bases at J, with 18 bases between. The length of the CDR3 is 14 residues. The DNA of the CDR3 is TGTGCTAGTGCCCTTCAGGGCAGCAGAGAGCCCCAGCATTTT. Translating gives CASALQGSREPQHF. The whole variable domain, remainder taken from reference TRBV12-5 and TRBJ1-5, is DARVTQTPRHKVTEMGQEVTMRCQPILGHNTVFWYRQTMMQGLELLAYFRNRAPLDDSGMPKDRFSAEMPDATLATLKIQPSEPRDSAVYFCASALQGSREPQHFGDGTRLSIL.

The chain employs TRBV5-4 and TRBJ1-1; the match to TRBD1 covers 8 bases. Germline V lookup: CDR1 SGHNT, CDR2 YYREEE (reference sequence). This CDR3 has 13 amino acids. Trimming took 5 bases from V and 6 from J; bases not matched to a gene: 6. The CDR3 nucleotides read TGTGCCAGCAGTTACGACAGGGGCGCTGAAGCTTTCTTT. Its protein product is CASSYDRGAEAFF.

The V and J genes are TRBV7-6 and TRBJ2-5, with TRBD2 identical over 7 bases. V dropped 4 bases and J dropped 1; count of bases not matched to a gene: 6. Germline assignment: CDR1 SGHVS and CDR2 FNYEAQ. This CDR3 spans 15 amino acids. CDR3 loop: CASSSKPGGQETQYF. In nucleotides, the CDR3 is TGTGCCAGCAGCTCGAAACCGGGAGGCCAAGAGACCCAGTACTTC.